This paragraph covers one T cell receptor beta chain sequence. Germline CDR1 is SEHNR and CDR2 is FQNEAQ (reference sequence). The CDR3 length is 18 residues. The V and J ends lost 3 bases and 0 bases respectively, with 18 bases between them. The data were produced by immunoSEQ multiplex PCR, yet TCRdb's version contains in-frame clones alone and is incomplete. The sample contains roughly 300,000 clones, around 86% of which appear only once. This sample stems from a study of blood T cell repertoires in COVID-19. Study at large: Samples representing acute and convalescent COVID-19 were sourced from the United States, Italy and Spain.

The material sequenced was PBMCs or T cells enriched from blood (not recorded which). The chain links TRBV7-9 to TRBJ2-1; D is possibly TRBD1 (5 bases). The sequence derives from a woman between 35 and 50 years old with acute COVID-19. CDR3 DNA: TGTGCCAGCAGCTTTAATTATCTAGGGGCCAGCTCCTACAATGAGCAGTTCTTC. Translating gives CASSFNYLGASSYNEQFF.